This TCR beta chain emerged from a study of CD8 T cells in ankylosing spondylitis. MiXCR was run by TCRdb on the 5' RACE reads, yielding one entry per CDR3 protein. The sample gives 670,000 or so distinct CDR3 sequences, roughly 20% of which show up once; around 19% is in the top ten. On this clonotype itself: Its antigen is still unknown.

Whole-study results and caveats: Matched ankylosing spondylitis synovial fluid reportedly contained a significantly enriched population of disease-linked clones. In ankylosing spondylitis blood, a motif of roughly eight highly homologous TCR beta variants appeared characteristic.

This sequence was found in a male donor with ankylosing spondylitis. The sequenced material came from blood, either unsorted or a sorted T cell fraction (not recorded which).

The CDR3 DNA reads as TGTGCCAGCAGCGTAGCTTCCCAGTTTACCGGGGAGCTGTTTTTT. This gives the protein CASSVASQFTGELFF. This chain uses TRBV9 with TRBJ2-2; no firm D call. CDR1 is SGDLS, CDR2 YYNGEE, per germline. The V and J ends lost 0 bases and 5 bases respectively, with 11 bases between them. The length of the CDR3 is 15 residues.